This record concerns one T cell receptor beta chain sequence. This receptor's antigen is unknown. No much larger clone exists at a distance of one base, and base qualities are not known. The data were taken from a study of T cells in Graves' hyperthyroidism and ophthalmopathy (dated by TCRdb to between 2018 and 2020). Background on the whole study: Peripheral blood samples were taken at initial diagnosis, before any treatment was given. TCR V-J signatures able to tell the groups apart were searched for in a discovery cohort of 100 patients, of whom around 43 had Graves' ophthalmopathy and around 57 had stable Graves' hyperthyroidism. Whether ophthalmopathy could be predicted prospectively was tested in an independent validation cohort made up of about 18 hyperthyroidism patients plus 17 patients who later progressed to ophthalmopathy. The 100 discovery patients were randomly split 7:3 into training and test sets. In addition, the study compared T-cell repertoires in thyroid tissue and in blood from roughly six Graves' hyperthyroidism patients. After sampling, hyperthyroidism patients received methimazole starting at 30 mg daily, and ophthalmopathy patients received high-dose intravenous methylprednisolone. The paper reports TCR Vbeta CDR3 sequencing of fewer than 150 peripheral blood samples: fewer than 50 ophthalmopathy, fewer than 80 hyperthyroidism and 17 progressor patients. The study at large found these results: In validation, the model predicted progression to ophthalmopathy with approximately 69% sensitivity and roughly 72% specificity, a median of approximately 6.5 months before onset. In cross-validation, a model built on a 13 V-J signature told ophthalmopathy apart from stable hyperthyroidism with about 90% sensitivity and about 81% specificity, and in testing the same model reached 80%/75%. Sample size was not statistically predetermined, and investigators were not blinded to group allocation. Most expanded thyroid clonotypes (frequency above 0.001) were also found in blood, which suggests that blood repertoires may mirror thyroid immune responses.

The TCR beta CDR3 regions were amplified from RNA transcripts. The TCR CDR3 was subjected to a first round of RT-PCR using the HTBI primer set and the Qiagen OneStep RT-PCR kit. A second multiplex PCR round built the libraries, followed by size selection and purification. The libraries were sequenced on an Illumina HiSeq2000 using paired-end 100 bp reads. In the authors' own workflow: SOAPnuke was used to process the raw data, throwing out any read that contained adapters or uncalled bases, had a mean Phred below 15, or lacked an exact constant-primer or identifier match. High-quality paired reads were merged with COPE v1.2.5, and unique nucleotide sequences were defined as clonotypes. MiTCR v1.1 was used to align the clonotypes against IMGT TRBV, TRBD and TRBJ reference segments. The analysis was restricted to V-J combinations with a frequency above 0.0001, which together covered 99.2% of the repertoires. A TCS score was defined as the ratio of F50 (clonal expansion) to E x V (chaos), with BLOSUM62-based TCRdist applied between CDR3 peptides within each V-J. Welch's t-statistics and random forest reduced fewer than 600 V-J features to 13, which were used in a naive Bayes classifier (R e1071). Clones were called with MiXCR by TCRdb after fastp trimmed the public reads at Q25, and only in-frame beta chains were retained. Records with the same CDR3 protein are collapsed into one entry carrying the most frequent genes and DNA. The V and J calls and clone size are TCRdb's, not the authors'. The sample table contains 340,000 or so distinct CDR3 sequences; only one count was recorded for around a sixth of them. The top ten constitute around 54% of the sample.

Stable Graves' hyperthyroidism was defined as the absence of progression to ophthalmopathy over 18 months of follow-up. Hyperthyroidism patients were aged 18 to 65 years and newly diagnosed, with disease duration of less than 2 months. Any patient with an uncontrolled infection, another autoimmune disease, pregnancy or lactation was excluded. Diagnoses were based on clinical symptoms, serum thyroxine and TRAb, thyroid ultrasound and orbital computed tomography. PBMCs were isolated from more than 9 ml of fresh peripheral blood by Ficoll-Paque density gradient centrifugation. Total RNA was extracted with Trizol reagent, and quality was checked on an Agilent 2100 Bioanalyzer. CDR1 and CDR2, looked up from the germline V gene, are MNHNS and SASEGT. The CDR3, from cysteine to phenylalanine, totals 12 residues. CDR3 DNA is the only sequence kept; it has 36 bases, read in frame from the first base. The trim is 6 bases for V and 2 bases for J, with a gap of 7 bases between the germline ends.

The chain links TRBV6-1 with TRBJ2-5; the D call could be TRBD1 or TRBD2, with each sharing 5 bases. The sequenced sample consisted of blood. This clonotype was obtained from a woman in her forties or fifties with Graves' hyperthyroidism. The CDR3 amino acid sequence is: CASRGRQETQYF. The sequenced DNA: TGTGCCAGCAGGGGACGTCAAGAGACCCAGTACTTC.